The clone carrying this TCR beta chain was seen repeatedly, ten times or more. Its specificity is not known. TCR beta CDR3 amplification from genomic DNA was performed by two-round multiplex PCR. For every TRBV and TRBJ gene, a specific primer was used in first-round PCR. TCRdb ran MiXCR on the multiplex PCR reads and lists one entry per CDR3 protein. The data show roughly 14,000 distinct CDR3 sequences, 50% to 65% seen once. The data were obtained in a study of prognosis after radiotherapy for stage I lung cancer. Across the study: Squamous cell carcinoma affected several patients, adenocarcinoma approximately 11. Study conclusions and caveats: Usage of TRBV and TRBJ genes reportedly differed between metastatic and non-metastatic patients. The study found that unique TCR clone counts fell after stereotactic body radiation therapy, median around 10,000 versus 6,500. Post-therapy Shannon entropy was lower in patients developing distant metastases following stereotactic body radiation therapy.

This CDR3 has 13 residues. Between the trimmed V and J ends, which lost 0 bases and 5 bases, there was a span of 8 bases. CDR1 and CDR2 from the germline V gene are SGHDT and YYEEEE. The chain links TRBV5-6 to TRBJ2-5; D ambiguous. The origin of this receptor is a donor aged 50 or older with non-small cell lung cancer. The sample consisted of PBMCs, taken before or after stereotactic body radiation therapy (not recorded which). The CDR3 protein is CASSLAQRETQYF. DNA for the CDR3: TGTGCCAGCAGCTTGGCACAGAGGGAGACCCAGTACTTC.